This passage covers 14 T cell receptor beta chains from one sample sequenced in a study of blood T cells in healthy people across ages. A second PCR of 7 to 11 cycles used a sample-barcoded 5' primer and a J-beta primer mix. MiXCR, applied by TCRdb to the 5' RACE reads, yields one record per CDR3 protein. This sample has around 970,000 distinct CDR3 sequences, with roughly 50% found just once. Sequencing was done on a sample of blood. These receptors were collected from a woman aged 55-69 years in good health.

This sequence joins TRBV20-1 and TRBJ2-7; D gene unclear. The DNA end is more similar to TRBJ2-5, so the J call may be wrong. CDR1 is DFQATT, CDR2 SNEGSKA, per germline (reference sequence). The CDR3 is made up of 14 amino acids. In DNA form, the CDR3 reads TGCAGTGCTCAGTGGGGTACAGTTGATGAGACCCAGTACTTC. Translated: CSAQWGTVDETQYF.

This chain uses TRBV20-1 with TRBJ2-3; no reliable D call. The germline V gene has CDR1 DFQATT and CDR2 SNEGSKA (reference sequence). V was cut by 2 bases and J by 4 bases, with 7 bases left in between. CDR3 size: 12 residues. The CDR3 DNA follows: TGCAGTGCTAGACAACTCCCAGATACGCAGTATTTT. Translation gives CSARQLPDTQYF.

This chain uses TRBV4-2 with TRBJ2-3; TRBD2 is a possible D gene (5 bases). The V gene lost 2 bases and the J gene lost 1 base, with 7 bases spanning the gap. CDR1 is LGHNA, CDR2 YNFKEQ, per germline. The CDR3 is made up of 14 amino acids. The CDR3 nucleotides read TGTGCCAGCAGCCAAAGCGGACGCACAGATACGCAGTATTTT. Encoded protein: CASSQSGRTDTQYF.

This clonotype was found a few times. This chain links TRBV4-1 with TRBJ2-7; TRBD2 aligns across 14 bases. CDR1 and CDR2 from the germline V gene are MGHRA and YSYEKL. With V trimmed by 3 bases and J by 1 base, 2 bases remained unmatched. The CDR3 is 16 residues long. CDR3 DNA: TGCGCCAGCAGCCACGGGACTAGCGGGAGTTCCTACGAGCAGTACTTC. Translation: CASSHGTSGSSYEQYF.

The chain recombines TRBV7-2 with TRBJ1-5, with 7 bases matching TRBD1. V shed 1 base, J shed 3 bases, and the junction held 6 bases outside the gene matches. Germline-derived CDR1 and CDR2 are SGHTA and FQGNSA. This CDR3 contains 16 residues. For the CDR3, the DNA is TGTGCCAGCAGCTTAGATTCAGGACAGGACAATCAGCCCCAGCATTTT. Translation gives CASSLDSGQDNQPQHF.

The chain combines TRBV4-1 with TRBJ2-1; TRBD1 might be the D (6 bases). The CDR3 length is 15 residues. Germline V CDR1 and CDR2: MGHRA, YSYEKL. The ends were cut back, 1 base at V and 6 bases at J, with 13 bases in the middle. The CDR3 reads CASSQVGGNTNEQFF. The DNA of the CDR3 is TGCGCCAGCAGCCAAGTAGGGGGAAACACCAATGAGCAGTTCTTC.

The chain uses TRBV4-1 and TRBJ2-7; D gene uncertain. The germline V and J ends were trimmed by 1 base and 2 bases, with 15 bases remaining between them. Germline V gene lookup returns CDR1 MGHRA and CDR2 YSYEKL. The CDR3 consists of 16 residues. The chain's CDR3 is CASSQGVVGSPYEQYF. The CDR3 region has the DNA TGCGCCAGCAGCCAAGGGGTTGTTGGGTCCCCCTACGAGCAGTACTTC.

In nucleotides, the CDR3 is TGTGCCAGCAGCCAAGAAGGTCGGACAACGAACACTGAAGCTTTCTTT. Translating gives CASSQEGRTTNTEAFF. This chain joins TRBV3-1 and TRBJ1-1, with D perhaps matching TRBD1 (5 bases). Germline V gene sequence: CDR1 LGHDT, CDR2 YNNKEL (reference sequence). V was clipped by 0 bases and J by 1 base, with 12 bases between them. The CDR3 extends over 16 amino acids.

This clonotype was seen more than once but under ten times. This sequence joins TRBV28 and TRBJ2-6; maybe TRBD2 (5 bases). V was pared by 6 bases and J by 1 base, with 13 bases between. The CDR3 runs 16 residues. Germline V CDR1 and CDR2: MDHEN, SYDVKM. CDR3 in amino acids: CASSLHEGSGANVLTF. The DNA of the CDR3 is TGTGCCAGCAGCCTTCACGAGGGTTCTGGGGCCAACGTCCTGACTTTC.

This rearrangement joins TRBV29-1 to TRBJ2-5; D gene ambiguous. This CDR3 contains 12 residues. V gave up 7 bases and J gave up 1 base, with 10 bases separating them. The germline V gene encodes CDR1 SQVTM and CDR2 ANQGSEA. Here the CDR3 DNA reads TGCAGCGAATCAGAGAGCCAAGAGACCCAGTACTTC. Translation gives CSESESQETQYF.

The chain combines TRBV27 with TRBJ2-4, with D possibly being TRBD1 (6 bases). Germline V CDR1 and CDR2: MNHEY, SMNVEV (reference sequence). The CDR3 contains 17 residues. V lost 3 bases and J lost 0, with 15 bases in between. CDR3 amino acids: CASSFPSRDIAKNIQYF. DNA for the CDR3: TGTGCCAGCAGTTTCCCGAGCCGGGACATAGCCAAAAACATTCAGTACTTC.

In its sample, this clonotype was seen many times. V is TRBV6-2 or TRBV6-3 and J is TRBJ2-7; D is uncertain. The CDR3 is made up of 11 amino acids. Trimming cost V 0 bases and J 7 bases, with 4 bases left between them. Per the germline V gene, CDR1 is MNHEY and CDR2 is SVGEGT. DNA of the CDR3: TGTGCCAGCAGTTACTCGATGGAGCAGTACTTC. Its protein product is CASSYSMEQYF.

The rearrangement uses TRBV4-1 and TRBJ2-1, with D possibly matching TRBD2 (5 bases). The CDR3 is 14 amino acids. V lost 4 bases and J lost 12, with 19 bases in between. The germline gives CDR1 MGHRA, CDR2 YSYEKL. CDR3 protein: CASSLPGGTDTQFF. The CDR3 DNA sequence: TGCGCCAGCAGCCTTCCCGGAGGCACAGATACGCAGTTCTTC.

The chain carries TRBV29-1 and TRBJ1-4; no reliable D call. The CDR3 extends over 12 amino acids. Germline V gene data show CDR1 as SQVTM and CDR2 as ANQGSEA. The V gene lost 6 bases and the J gene lost 6 bases, with 11 bases spanning the gap. The CDR3 nucleotides read TGCAGCGTCGAGGGAAATGATGAAAAACTGTTTTTT. Protein: CSVEGNDEKLFF.